This T cell receptor (beta chain) originates from a study of control samples from healthy donors and cancer patients. Profiled with immunoSEQ multiplex PCR; TCRdb holds only in-frame clones, not every one. Of around 100,000 clones listed, roughly 90% are singletons. Trimming removed 0 bases from V and 3 bases from J, with 12 bases in between. From germline, CDR1 is MGHRA and CDR2 YSYEKL. The CDR3 is 16 amino acids. This clone was seen many times. This sequence originates from a woman between 65 and 79 years old in good health. Material: blood. V usage is TRBV4-1 and J usage is TRBJ1-5; tentative D call: TRBD1 (5 bases). The CDR3 is CASSQEETVSNQPQHF. The CDR3 bases are TGCGCCAGCAGCCAAGAAGAGACAGTTTCCAATCAGCCCCAGCATTTT.